The 2 T cell receptor beta chains given below trace back to one sample, sequenced in a study of cytomegalovirus exposure and HLA in healthy donors (dated by TCRdb to between 2016 and 2019). The protocol used for the library was the immunoSEQ multiplex PCR assay. For the multiplex PCR, a mixture combining 60 forward primers for TCR Vbeta segments and 13 reverse primers for TCR Jbeta segments was used. Held by TCRdb, this immuneACCESS table contains in-frame sequences only and omits some clones. Under half of the omission traces to an unresolved V gene where checked; the cause of the rest is unknown. The sample includes approximately 180,000 clones, with roughly 80% observed a single time. About 1.7% of the sample rests with the top ten. The specimen sequenced was PBMCs. These receptors were obtained from a woman aged 18-29 years in good health and CMV-seronegative.

V and J are TRBV13 and TRBJ2-1, with no clear D. The germline V gene has CDR1 PRHDT and CDR2 FYEKMQ (reference sequence). V lost 5 bases and J 9 bases, leaving 14 bases between the germline ends. CDR3 length: 13 amino acids. CDR3 in DNA: TGTGCCAGCAGCCCCACTCGAACCGGTGAGCAGTTCTTC. This gives the protein CASSPTRTGEQFF.

This clone has a single count. V is TRBV27 and J is TRBJ2-1; 7 bases fit TRBD2. CDR3 length: 20 amino acids. Germline lookup yields CDR1 MNHEY and CDR2 SMNVEV (reference sequence). Trimming at V came to 5 bases and at J to 3 bases, leaving 22 bases not matched to a gene. The CDR3 DNA reads TGTGCCAGCAGTCCACCCGCGGGACTGGCGGGAGACGTTGTCTACAATGAGCAGTTCTTC. It specifies CASSPPAGLAGDVVYNEQFF.